Shown below are 10 T cell receptor beta chains from a single sample sequenced in a study of early T cells in non-severe SARS-CoV-2 infection. TCRdb reanalysed the 5' RACE reads using MiXCR and keeps one entry per CDR3 protein. This table has about 21,000 distinct CDR3 sequences, more than 5% appearing once. Material: whole blood, obtained at baseline. Receptor source: an adult who was a healthcare worker with PCR-confirmed SARS-CoV-2 infection or an uninfected control (not recorded which).

V is TRBV30 and J is TRBJ1-5; TRBD1 might be the D (6 bases). Trimming removed 4 bases from V and 2 bases from J, with 15 bases in between. This CDR3 contains 15 residues. CDR1 is GTSNPN, CDR2 SVGIG, per germline (reference sequence). Here the CDR3 DNA reads TGTGCCTGGAAGACCGGGGGCAATGGCAATCAGCCCCAGCATTTT. Amino acid sequence: CAWKTGGNGNQPQHF.

This clonotype was seen more than once but under ten times. The V gene is TRBV12-3 or TRBV12-4, the J gene TRBJ1-1; no clear D gene. V was trimmed by 3 bases and J by 0 bases, leaving 17 bases between them. The length of the CDR3 is 17 residues. The CDR3 protein is CASSFPGLVGMNTEAFF. For the CDR3, the DNA is TGTGCCAGCAGTTTTCCGGGGTTAGTTGGCATGAACACTGAAGCTTTCTTT.

The table lists this clonotype with many counts. The V gene is TRBV15, the J gene TRBJ1-3; D gene uncertain. Germline assignment: CDR1 LNHNV and CDR2 YYDKDF (reference sequence). The CDR3 extends over 17 amino acids. The V and J ends lost 0 bases and 2 bases respectively, with 14 bases between them. CDR3 sequence (DNA): TGTGCCACCAGCAGAGAGTCACGTGGAGGGACTGGAAACACCATATATTTT. Amino acids: CATSRESRGGTGNTIYF.

This clonotype has more than one count but fewer than ten. J is TRBJ1-1 and V is TRBV9; D not resolved. In germline, CDR1 is SGDLS, CDR2 YYNGEE. This CDR3 is 16 amino acids long. Deletions cut 0 bases from V and 3 bases from J, with 15 bases between. This CDR3 reads CASSVAPGGGDTEAFF. The CDR3 DNA is TGTGCCAGCAGCGTAGCACCCGGTGGCGGAGACACTGAAGCTTTCTTT.

The chain is built from TRBV7-6 and TRBJ2-1; weak D call: TRBD2 (6 bases). The germline CDR1 and CDR2 sequences are SGHVS and FNYEAQ. The CDR3 totals 15 residues. Trimming removed 3 bases at V and 6 bases at J, with 15 bases between. DNA of the CDR3: TGTGCCAGCAGCTTCCTCGGGGCAGCGGGCAATGAGCAGTTCTTC. This gives the protein CASSFLGAAGNEQFF. The full variable domain, in which reference TRBV7-6 and TRBJ2-1 provide the parts outside the CDR3, is GAGVSQSPRYKVTKRGQDVALRCDPISGHVSLYWYRQALGQGPEFLTYFNYEAQQDKSGLPNDRFSAERPEGSISTLTIQRTEQRDSAMYRCASSFLGAAGNEQFFGPGTRLTVL.

The gene calls are TRBV20-1 and TRBJ1-5; a weak D match, TRBD1 (5 bases). The CDR3 has 16 residues. CDR1 is DFQATT, CDR2 SNEGSKA, per germline (reference sequence). V was clipped by 5 bases and J by 0 bases, with 17 bases between them. Here the CDR3 reads CSAPREQAGSNQPQHF. CDR3 DNA sequence: TGCAGTGCTCCTCGGGAACAGGCTGGTAGCAATCAGCCCCAGCATTTT.

This clonotype turned up a few times. V usage is TRBV5-4 and J usage is TRBJ1-2; D unclear. Germline CDR1 reads SGHNT; CDR2 reads YYREEE (reference sequence). This CDR3 comprises 13 residues. V lost 1 base, J lost 1 base, and 5 bases lay in between. CDR3: CASSLNSNYGYTF. In DNA form, the CDR3 reads TGTGCCAGCAGCTTGAACAGTAACTATGGCTACACCTTC.

The V gene is TRBV5-4, the J gene TRBJ2-7; D is uncertain. V was clipped by 2 bases and J by 6 bases, with 6 bases between them. The CDR3 is made up of 11 amino acids. CDR1 SGHNT and CDR2 YYREEE come from the germline V gene (reference sequence). The CDR3 nucleotides read TGTGCCAGCAGCTTATTCTCCGAGCAGTACTTC. Its protein is CASSLFSEQYF.

In regard to this clonotype: One junction end does not reproduce the germline sequence, and a read error may be involved. The genes are TRBV7-7 and TRBJ2-1, with D tentatively TRBD1 or TRBD2 (6 bases each). This CDR3 contains 15 residues. Germline V gene data show CDR1 as SSHAT and CDR2 as FNYEAQ (reference sequence). The DNA for the CDR3 is TGTGCTAGCAGCCCCGAGGGGGGCCCTAACAATGAGCAGTTCTTC. Protein product: CASSPEGGPNNEQFF.

For the CDR3, the DNA is TGCAGCGTCCGAACGACGGGGGGAAATGAAAAACTGTTTTTT. Translation: CSVRTTGGNEKLFF. The chain couples TRBV29-1 to TRBJ1-4; D may be TRBD1 (5 bases). Trimming removed 6 bases at V and 5 bases at J, with 16 bases between. Germline V gene lookup returns CDR1 SQVTM and CDR2 ANQGSEA. This CDR3 comprises 14 residues.